Below are 14 T cell receptor beta chains sequenced from a single sample in a study of response to subunit inactivated influenza vaccine. TCRdb fed the RT-PCR reads into MiXCR, producing one record per CDR3 protein. This sample has around 790,000 distinct CDR3 sequences, with approximately 21% found just once. The source was PBMCs from blood, collected roughly 5 days after vaccination. Every receptor here comes from a man aged 50 to 59 who received an inactivated influenza vaccine.

This chain connects TRBV6-2 or TRBV6-3 to TRBJ2-5; 12 nucleotides align to TRBD2. Trimming took 4 bases from V and 5 from J; bases not matched to a gene: 8. This CDR3 is built from 16 residues. Germline V lookup: CDR1 MNHEY, CDR2 SVGEGT. This CDR3 reads CASSSPASGGDETQYF. The DNA for the CDR3 is TGTGCCAGCAGTTCCCCCGCTAGCGGGGGGGACGAGACCCAGTACTTC.

This clonotype was seen more than once but under ten times. The chain joins TRBV18 to TRBJ2-3; D unclear. This CDR3 region has 12 residues. Germline lookup yields CDR1 KGHSH and CDR2 LQKENI. Trimming removed 0 bases at V and 6 bases at J, with 4 bases between. CDR3 region: CASSPPKDTQYF. CDR3 coding DNA: TGTGCCAGCTCACCACCTAAGGATACGCAGTATTTT. The variable domain in full, with the rest retrieved from reference TRBV18 and TRBJ2-3, is NAGVMQNPRHLVRRRGQEARLRCSPMKGHSHVYWYRQLPEEGLKFMVYLQKENIIDESGMPKERFSAEFPKEGPSILRIQQVVRGDSAAYFCASSPPKDTQYFGPGTRLTVL.

This chain joins TRBV20-1 and TRBJ2-3; the D gene is possibly TRBD2 (7 bases). Trimming pared 5 bases from V and 1 base from J, leaving 16 bases between. This CDR3 region has 15 residues. Germline CDR1 is DFQATT and CDR2 is SNEGSKA (reference sequence). CDR3: CSAEHGGAGTDTQYF. The CDR3 region has the DNA TGCAGTGCTGAGCATGGGGGGGCCGGCACAGATACGCAGTATTTT.

The V call is TRBV4-2, the J call TRBJ2-1, with 14 nucleotides matching TRBD2. The trim removed 5 bases at V and 10 bases at J, leaving 7 bases unmatched. The CDR3 sequence is 15 residues long. The germline V gene encodes CDR1 LGHNA and CDR2 YNFKEQ. This chain's CDR3 is CASSTGLAGGREQFF. Here the CDR3 DNA reads TGTGCCAGCAGCACCGGACTAGCGGGGGGACGGGAGCAGTTCTTC.

The chain employs TRBV20-1 and TRBJ1-5; possibly TRBD1 for D (6 bases). The CDR3 consists of 14 residues. V lost 2 bases, J lost 3 bases, and 11 bases lay in between. The germline gives CDR1 DFQATT, CDR2 SNEGSKA (reference sequence). The CDR3 region is CSARRGAPNQPQHF. CDR3 bases: TGCAGTGCTAGACGGGGGGCGCCCAATCAGCCCCAGCATTTT.

The genes are TRBV9 and TRBJ2-7; 8 bases are shared with TRBD2. The V gene's germline CDR1 is SGDLS and CDR2 YYNGEE. J lost 2 bases, V lost 2 bases, and 18 bases had no gene match. This CDR3 contains 19 residues. CDR3 nucleotide sequence: TGTGCCAGCAGCGTGTCTGGGGGAGTAGCGGGGCACCCTACCTACGAGCAGTACTTC. Protein: CASSVSGGVAGHPTYEQYF.

This clonotype has more than one count but fewer than ten. The DNA for the CDR3 is TGTGCCACCGGACCCATTAGCGGGAGGTACACCGGGGAGCTGTTTTTT. Amino acids: CATGPISGRYTGELFF. The chain couples TRBV6-2 or TRBV6-3 to TRBJ2-2, with 10 bases fitting TRBD2. Germline V gives CDR1 MNHEY, CDR2 SVGEGT. This CDR3 is 16 amino acids long. Unmatched junction bases numbered 11, after V lost 10 bases and J lost 3 bases.

This clonotype was recorded a few times. The V gene is TRBV29-1, the J gene TRBJ2-3; D is unclear. CDR3 size: 17 residues. Germline CDR1 SQVTM, CDR2 ANQGSEA. V gave up 3 bases and J gave up 1 base, with 20 bases separating them. The CDR3 loop is CSVDSAGFWYGTDTQYF. Written as DNA, the CDR3 is TGCAGCGTTGATTCGGCAGGTTTTTGGTATGGCACAGATACGCAGTATTTT.

Ten or more counts support this clonotype. The chain combines TRBV4-3 with TRBJ2-1; D unresolved. CDR3 size: 15 residues. V was shortened by 6 bases and J by 0 bases, with 12 bases between the two germline ends. Germline-derived CDR1 and CDR2 are LGHNA and YSLEER. The CDR3 region is CASRFDIASYNEQFF. As DNA, the CDR3 is TGCGCCAGCAGGTTTGATATCGCCTCCTACAATGAGCAGTTCTTC.

This clonotype was detected ten times or more. CDR3 sequence: CAISDRRGLTDTQYF. DNA for the CDR3: TGTGCCATCAGTGATAGGCGGGGGCTCACAGATACGCAGTATTTT. The chain has TRBV10-3 and TRBJ2-3; a weak D match, TRBD2 (7 bases). The CDR3 is 15 residues long. The ends were cut back, 3 bases at V and 2 bases at J, with 12 bases in the middle. The germline V gene encodes CDR1 ENHRY and CDR2 SYGVKD.

The chain combines TRBV6-5 with TRBJ2-3, with D possibly TRBD2 on 5 matching bases. Germline V gene lookup returns CDR1 MNHEY and CDR2 SVGAGI. The V gene lost 4 bases and the J gene lost 3 bases, with 11 bases spanning the gap. The CDR3 extends over 14 amino acids. CDR3: CASSSSTTTDTQYF. The CDR3 DNA is TGTGCCAGCAGTTCCTCGACTACTACAGATACGCAGTATTTT.

This clonotype was seen a few times. This chain uses TRBV4-3 with TRBJ2-7, with D tentatively TRBD2 (6 bases). Trimming removed 1 base from V and 7 bases from J, with 11 bases in between. The germline gives CDR1 LGHNA, CDR2 YSLEER. This CDR3 comprises 13 residues. For the CDR3, the DNA is TGCGCCAGCAGCCAAGTGCTAGCGAGGGAGCAGTACTTC. It codes for CASSQVLAREQYF.

This clonotype was observed a few times. This chain uses TRBV6-1 with TRBJ1-1; 8 bases map to TRBD1. CDR3 size: 13 residues. In germline, CDR1 is MNHNS, CDR2 SASEGT. V was pared by 4 bases and J by 11 bases, with 9 bases of the junction left unmatched. The CDR3 coding sequence is TGTGCCAGCAGTGCCGACCGGACAGGGTGGGCTTTCTTT. Its protein product is CASSADRTGWAFF.

The J gene is TRBJ2-3, the V gene TRBV12-3 or TRBV12-4; D is possibly TRBD1 (5 bases). V lost 1 base, J lost 2 bases, and 10 bases lay in between. The CDR3 runs 15 residues. The chain's CDR3 is CASSLGQLYTDTQYF. CDR3 sequence (DNA): TGTGCCAGCAGTTTAGGACAGCTATACACAGATACGCAGTATTTT.